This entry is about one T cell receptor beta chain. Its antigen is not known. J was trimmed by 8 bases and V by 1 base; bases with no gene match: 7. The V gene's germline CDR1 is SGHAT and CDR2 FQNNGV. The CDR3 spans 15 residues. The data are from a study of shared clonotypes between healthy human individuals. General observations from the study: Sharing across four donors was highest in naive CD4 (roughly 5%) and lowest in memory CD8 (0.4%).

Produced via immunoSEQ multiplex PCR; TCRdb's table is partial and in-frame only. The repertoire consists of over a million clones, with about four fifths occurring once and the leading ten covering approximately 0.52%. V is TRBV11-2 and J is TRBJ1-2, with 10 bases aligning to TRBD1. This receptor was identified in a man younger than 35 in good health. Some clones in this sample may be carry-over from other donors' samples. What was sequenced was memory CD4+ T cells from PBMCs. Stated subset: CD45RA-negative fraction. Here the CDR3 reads CASSLVATGGEGYTF. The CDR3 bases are TGTGCCAGCAGCTTAGTGGCGACAGGGGGCGAGGGCTACACCTTC. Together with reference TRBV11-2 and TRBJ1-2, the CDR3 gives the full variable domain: EAGVAQSPRYKIIEKRQSVAFWCNPISGHATLYWYQQILGQGPKLLIQFQNNGVVDDSQLPKDRFSAERLKGVDSTLKIQPAKLEDSAVYLCASSLVATGGEGYTFGSGTRLTVV.